The next 17 T cell receptor beta chains were all read from a single sample in a study of T cell changes during pregnancy in multiple sclerosis. The table came from immunoSEQ multiplex PCR; TCRdb's copy has only in-frame clones and leaves some out. The sample includes approximately 70,000 clones, 90% to 95% of them seen just once. Sequences were derived from peripheral blood, sampled in the third trimester of pregnancy. These receptor sequences come from a female donor in good health, enrolled as a control in a pregnancy study.

The rearrangement joins TRBV27 to TRBJ2-7, with 10 positions matching TRBD1. V shed 6 bases and J 2 bases; nucleotides not matched to a gene: 7. This CDR3 contains 15 residues. Germline-derived CDR1 and CDR2 are MNHEY and SMNVEV (reference sequence). The CDR3 spells CASRILGQGAYEQYF. DNA of the CDR3: TGTGCCAGCAGAATTCTTGGACAGGGGGCCTACGAGCAGTACTTC.

The chain employs TRBV18 and TRBJ1-3; the match to TRBD1 covers 9 bases. The CDR3 is 15 amino acids. The junction had 2 bases not matched to a gene; V was cut back by 0 bases and J by 5 bases. Germline lookup yields CDR1 KGHSH and CDR2 LQKENI. CDR3 DNA: TGTGCCAGCTCACCACCGGGACAGGGTCGAAACACCATATATTTT. It is translated as CASSPPGQGRNTIYF.

This clone appeared a single time. This rearrangement joins TRBV28 to TRBJ1-5; 9 nucleotides match TRBD1. Trimming took 7 bases from V and 9 from J; bases not matched to a gene: 10. The CDR3 is made up of 14 amino acids. The germline V gene encodes CDR1 MDHEN and CDR2 SYDVKM. The CDR3 coding sequence is TGTGCCAGCACTGAGGGACAGGGAGGGCTGCCCCAGCATTTT. Its translation: CASTEGQGGLPQHF.

This clone was seen a handful of times. The rearrangement links TRBV18 to TRBJ1-1; 7 nucleotides agree with TRBD1. J gave up 0 bases and V 4 bases, and 8 bases lay outside the gene matches. The CDR3 spans 16 residues. CDR1 and CDR2 (germline): KGHSH, LQKENI. The CDR3: CASSQGANSMNTEAFF. The CDR3 region has the DNA TGTGCCAGCTCACAGGGGGCTAACTCCATGAACACTGAAGCTTTCTTT. Using reference TRBV18 and TRBJ1-1 for the parts outside the CDR3, the full variable domain is NAGVMQNPRHLVRRRGQEARLRCSPMKGHSHVYWYRQLPEEGLKFMVYLQKENIIDESGMPKERFSAEFPKEGPSILRIQQVVRGDSAAYFCASSQGANSMNTEAFFGQGTRLTVV.

This chain uses TRBV19 with TRBJ2-7; tentatively, D is TRBD1 (6 bases). CDR1 and CDR2 (germline): LNHDA, SQIVND (reference sequence). With 5 bases removed from V and 3 bases from J, the gap between germline ends came to 14 bases. The CDR3 spans 14 residues. The CDR3 nucleotides are TGTGCCAGTAGTTCGAGGACAGCGAACTACGAGCAGTACTTC. This sequence encodes CASSSRTANYEQYF.

The chain has TRBV2 and TRBJ1-6, with D tentatively TRBD1 (6 bases). Between the trimmed V and J ends, which lost 2 bases and 7 bases, there was a span of 9 bases. This CDR3 is built from 14 residues. In germline, CDR1 is SNHLY, CDR2 FYNNEI. The CDR3 coding sequence is TGTGCCAGCAGTGAACAACAGGGAAATTCACCCCTCCACTTT. Translated: CASSEQQGNSPLHF. Using reference TRBV2 and TRBJ1-6 for the parts outside the CDR3, the full variable domain is EPEVTQTPSHQVTQMGQEVILRCVPISNHLYFYWYRQILGQKVEFLVSFYNNEISEKSEIFDDQFSVERPDGSNFTLKIRSTKLEDSAMYFCASSEQQGNSPLHFGNGTRLTVT.

CDR3 protein: CSVTGQVNTEAFF. The CDR3 region has the DNA TGCAGCGTTACGGGACAAGTGAACACTGAAGCTTTCTTT. The J gene is TRBJ1-1, the V gene TRBV29-1; weak D call: TRBD1 (6 bases). The V gene's germline CDR1 is SQVTM and CDR2 ANQGSEA. V lost 5 bases, J lost 0 bases, and 10 bases lay in between. The CDR3 has 13 residues.

V is TRBV27 and J is TRBJ2-7, with a weak D call TRBD1 (7 bases). The CDR3 spans 14 residues. The V gene's germline CDR1 is MNHEY and CDR2 SMNVEV (reference sequence). The V and J ends lost 4 bases and 1 base respectively, with 11 bases between them. CDR3 DNA: TGTGCCAGCAGTTGGACAGGACTATCCTACGAGCAGTACTTC. Encoded protein: CASSWTGLSYEQYF.

About this clone: One junction end does not reproduce the germline sequence, and a read error may be involved. The rearrangement joins TRBV4-3 to TRBJ1-1; a weak D match, TRBD1 (5 bases). This CDR3 contains 13 residues. CDR1 and CDR2 (germline): LGHNA, YSLEER. The DNA for the CDR3 is TGCGCCAGCAGCCAAGATCGGGCGACAGATAAACAGTTT. This codes for CASSQDRATDKQF.

The V gene is TRBV7-7, the J gene TRBJ2-7; TRBD1 matches 11 bases. Germline CDR1 and CDR2: SSHAT and FNYEAQ (reference sequence). V was clipped by 4 bases and J by 4 bases; unmatched bases: 3. The CDR3 is 14 amino acids. CDR3 coding DNA: TGTGCCAGCAGCTACGGGACAGGGGGGTACGAGCAGTACTTC. Residues: CASSYGTGGYEQYF.

The rearrangement uses TRBV6-7 and TRBJ2-5, with TRBD2 as a possible D gene (5 bases). TRBV6-7 falls under the ORF class, with uncertain function. This CDR3 contains 15 residues. Deletions cut 4 bases from V and 1 base from J, with 13 bases between. CDR3 loop: CASSCMTSGQETQYF. The DNA for the CDR3 is TGTGCCAGCAGTTGCATGACCAGCGGCCAAGAGACCCAGTACTTC.

The chain uses TRBV2 and TRBJ1-2; tentative D call: TRBD1 (6 bases). CDR1 SNHLY and CDR2 FYNNEI come from the germline V gene. Trimming stripped 2 bases from V and 12 bases from J, with 10 bases between. CDR3 length: 11 amino acids. Here the CDR3 DNA reads TGTGCCAGCAGTGAAAGCAGGGGCAACACCTTC. Translated, it gives CASSESRGNTF.

V gene TRBV7-2 combines with J gene TRBJ2-3; TRBD2 matches at 11 bases. The germline V gene has CDR1 SGHTA and CDR2 FQGNSA. The CDR3 has 16 residues. The junction had 6 bases not matched to a gene; V was cut back by 4 bases and J by 3 bases. The DNA of the CDR3 is TGTGCCAGCAGCTATAGCGGGGGGGCCCGAACAGATACGCAGTATTTT. It yields the protein CASSYSGGARTDTQYF. Full variable domain (outside the CDR3, taken from reference TRBV7-2 and TRBJ2-3): GAGVSQSPSNKVTEKGKDVELRCDPISGHTALYWYRQSLGQGLEFLIYFQGNSAPDKSGLPSDRFSAERTGGSVSTLTIQRTQQEDSAVYLCASSYSGGARTDTQYFGPGTRLTVL.

J is TRBJ2-1 and V is TRBV28, with TRBD2 identical over 11 bases. V lost 4 bases and J lost 7; bases outside the gene matches: 9. The CDR3 runs to 16 residues. Germline V gene data show CDR1 as MDHEN and CDR2 as SYDVKM. CDR3 coding DNA: TGTGCCAGCAGTTCCACAACTAGCGGGAGTCGAAATGAGCAGTTCTTC. Amino acid sequence: CASSSTTSGSRNEQFF.

The V call is TRBV4-1, the J call TRBJ2-6; D might be TRBD1 (5 bases). The germline CDR1 and CDR2 sequences are MGHRA and YSYEKL. Trimming took 1 base from V and 8 from J, leaving 9 bases between them. The CDR3 covers 14 residues. The CDR3 coding sequence is TGCGCCAGCAGCCAAGTCGTGGGGCCCAACGTCCTGACTTTC. Its translation: CASSQVVGPNVLTF.

The CDR3 here is CATSREGTDYSNQPQHF. DNA for the CDR3: TGTGCCACCAGCAGGGAGGGGACGGATTATAGCAATCAGCCCCAGCATTTT. This sequence joins TRBV15 and TRBJ1-5; weak D call: TRBD1 (5 bases). The CDR3 runs 17 residues. Germline assignment: CDR1 LNHNV and CDR2 YYDKDF (reference sequence). The germline V and J ends were trimmed by 3 bases and 0 bases, with 15 bases remaining between them.

This clone was picked up one time. The chain links TRBV4-2 to TRBJ2-3; 12 bases align to TRBD2. The V and J ends lost 2 bases and 1 base, in that order; junction bases with no gene match: 4. Looked up from germline, CDR1 is LGHNA and CDR2 is YNFKEQ. CDR3 length: 17 amino acids. CDR3 sequence: CASSQRLAGGGTDTQYF. The CDR3 nucleotides are TGTGCCAGCAGCCAACGTCTAGCGGGGGGGGGCACAGATACGCAGTATTTT.